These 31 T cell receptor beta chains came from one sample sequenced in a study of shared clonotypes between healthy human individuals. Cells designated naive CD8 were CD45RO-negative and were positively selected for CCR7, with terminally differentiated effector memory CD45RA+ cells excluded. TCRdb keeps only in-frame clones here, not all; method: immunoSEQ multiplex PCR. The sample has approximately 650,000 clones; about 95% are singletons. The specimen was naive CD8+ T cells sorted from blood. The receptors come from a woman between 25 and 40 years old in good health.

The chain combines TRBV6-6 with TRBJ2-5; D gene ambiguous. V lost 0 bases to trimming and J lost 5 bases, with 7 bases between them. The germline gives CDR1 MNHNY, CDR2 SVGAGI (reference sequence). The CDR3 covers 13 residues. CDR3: CASSYSSRETQYF. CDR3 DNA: TGTGCCAGCAGTTACTCGTCTCGGGAGACCCAGTACTTC.

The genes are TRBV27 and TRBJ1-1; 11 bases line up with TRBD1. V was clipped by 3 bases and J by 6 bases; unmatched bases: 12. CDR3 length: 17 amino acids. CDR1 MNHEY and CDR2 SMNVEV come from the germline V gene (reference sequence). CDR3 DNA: TGTGCCAGCAGTTTCGGACCCGGACAGGGGGCGAGACCTGAAGCTTTCTTT. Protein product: CASSFGPGQGARPEAFF.

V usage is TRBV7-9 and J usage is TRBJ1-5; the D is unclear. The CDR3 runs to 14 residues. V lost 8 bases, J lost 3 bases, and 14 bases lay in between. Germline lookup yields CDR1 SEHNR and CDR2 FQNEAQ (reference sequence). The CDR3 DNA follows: TGTGCCAGCGATTTCGATGGGATCAATCAGCCCCAGCATTTT. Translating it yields CASDFDGINQPQHF.

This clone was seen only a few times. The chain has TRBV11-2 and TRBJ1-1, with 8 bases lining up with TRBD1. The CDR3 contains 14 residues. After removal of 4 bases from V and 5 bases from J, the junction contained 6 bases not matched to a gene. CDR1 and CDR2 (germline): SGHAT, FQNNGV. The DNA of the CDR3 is TGTGCCAGCAGCTACTACAGGGGGTCTACTGAAGCTTTCTTT. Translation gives CASSYYRGSTEAFF.

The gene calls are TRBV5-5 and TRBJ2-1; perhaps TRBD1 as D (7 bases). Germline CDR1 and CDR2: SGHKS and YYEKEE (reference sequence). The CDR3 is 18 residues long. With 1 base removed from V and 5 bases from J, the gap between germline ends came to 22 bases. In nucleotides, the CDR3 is TGTGCCAGCAGCTTGTGGTGGCTAGGGGGCGGGGACGACAATGAGCAGTTCTTC. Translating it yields CASSLWWLGGGDDNEQFF.

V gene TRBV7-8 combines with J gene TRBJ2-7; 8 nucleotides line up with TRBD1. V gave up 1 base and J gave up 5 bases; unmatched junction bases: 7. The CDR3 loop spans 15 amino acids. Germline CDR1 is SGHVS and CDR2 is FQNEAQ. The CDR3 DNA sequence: TGTGCCAGCAGCTTAGTGGCAGGGGGCCCCCACGAGCAGTACTTC. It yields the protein CASSLVAGGPHEQYF.

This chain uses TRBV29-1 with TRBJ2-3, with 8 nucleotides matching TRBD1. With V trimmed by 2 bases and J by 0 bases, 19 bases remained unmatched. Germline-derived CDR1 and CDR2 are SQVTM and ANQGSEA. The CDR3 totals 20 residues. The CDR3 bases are TGCAGCGTTGAATGGGGGGTGCAGGGGGCGTCCGCCTCTAGCACAGATACGCAGTATTTT. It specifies CSVEWGVQGASASSTDTQYF.

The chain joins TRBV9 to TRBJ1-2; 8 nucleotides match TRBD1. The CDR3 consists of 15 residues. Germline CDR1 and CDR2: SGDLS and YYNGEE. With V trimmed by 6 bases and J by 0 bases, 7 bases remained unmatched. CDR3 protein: CASISNRGSNYGYTF. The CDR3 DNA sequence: TGTGCCAGCATCTCAAACAGGGGGTCTAACTATGGCTACACCTTC. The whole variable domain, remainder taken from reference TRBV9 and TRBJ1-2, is DSGVTQTPKHLITATGQRVTLRCSPRSGDLSVYWYQQSLDQGLQFLIQYYNGEERAKGNILERFSAQQFPDLHSELNLSSLELGDSALYFCASISNRGSNYGYTFGSGTRLTVV.

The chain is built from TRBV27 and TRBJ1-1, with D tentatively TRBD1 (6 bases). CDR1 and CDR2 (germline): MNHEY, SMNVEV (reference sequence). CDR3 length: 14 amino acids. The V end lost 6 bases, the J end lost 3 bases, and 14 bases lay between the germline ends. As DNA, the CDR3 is TGTGCCAGCAGCTTTTCAGGGGACTACACTGAAGCTTTCTTT. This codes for CASSFSGDYTEAFF.

The CDR3 DNA sequence: TGTGCCAGCAGCGGGACAGAAGAGACCCAGTACTTC. Amino acids: CASSGTEETQYF. The V and J genes are TRBV7-9 and TRBJ2-5; the match to TRBD1 covers 7 bases. The trim removed 5 bases at V and 3 bases at J, leaving 0 bases unmatched. CDR1 SEHNR and CDR2 FQNEAQ come from the germline V gene (reference sequence). This CDR3 contains 12 residues.

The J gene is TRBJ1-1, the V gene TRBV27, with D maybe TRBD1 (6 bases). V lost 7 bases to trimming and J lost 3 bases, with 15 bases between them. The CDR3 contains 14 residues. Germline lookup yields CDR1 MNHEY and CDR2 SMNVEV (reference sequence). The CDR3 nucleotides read TGTGCCAGCACCCCACTAGGGGGATACACTGAAGCTTTCTTT. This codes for CASTPLGGYTEAFF.

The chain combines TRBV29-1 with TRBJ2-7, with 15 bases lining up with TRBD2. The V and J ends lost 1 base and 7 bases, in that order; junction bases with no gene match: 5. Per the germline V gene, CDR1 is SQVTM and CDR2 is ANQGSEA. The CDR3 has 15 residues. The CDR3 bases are TGCAGCGTTGAAGGGGGACTAGCGGGAGGTAAGGAGCAGTACTTC. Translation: CSVEGGLAGGKEQYF.

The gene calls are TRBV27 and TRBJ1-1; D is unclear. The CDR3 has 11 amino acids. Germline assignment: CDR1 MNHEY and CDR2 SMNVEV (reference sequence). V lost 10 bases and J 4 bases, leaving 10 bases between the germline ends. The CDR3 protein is CAIGFGTEAFF. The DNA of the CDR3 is TGTGCCATCGGGTTCGGCACTGAAGCTTTCTTT.

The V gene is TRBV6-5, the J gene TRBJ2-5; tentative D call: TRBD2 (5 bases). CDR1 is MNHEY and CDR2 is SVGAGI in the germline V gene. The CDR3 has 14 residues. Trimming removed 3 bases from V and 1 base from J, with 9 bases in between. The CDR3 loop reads CASSYGGSQETQYF. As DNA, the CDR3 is TGTGCCAGCAGTTATGGAGGCTCCCAAGAGACCCAGTACTTC.

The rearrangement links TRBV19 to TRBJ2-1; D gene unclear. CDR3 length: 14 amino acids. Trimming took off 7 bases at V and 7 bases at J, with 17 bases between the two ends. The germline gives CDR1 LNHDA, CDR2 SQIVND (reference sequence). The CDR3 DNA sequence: TGTGCCAGTAAGTCTAGAACTCCCGGGAATGAGCAGTTCTTC. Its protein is CASKSRTPGNEQFF.

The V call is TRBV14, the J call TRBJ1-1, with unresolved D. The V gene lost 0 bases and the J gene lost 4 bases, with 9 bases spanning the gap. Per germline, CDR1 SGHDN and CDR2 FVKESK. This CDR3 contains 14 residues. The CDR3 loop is CASSQEFRGTEAFF. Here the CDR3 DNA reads TGTGCCAGCAGCCAAGAGTTTCGGGGCACTGAAGCTTTCTTT.

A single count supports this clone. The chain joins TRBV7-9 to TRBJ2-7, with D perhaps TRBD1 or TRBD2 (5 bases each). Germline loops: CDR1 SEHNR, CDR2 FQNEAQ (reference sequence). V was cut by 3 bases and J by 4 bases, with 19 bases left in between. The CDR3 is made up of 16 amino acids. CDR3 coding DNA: TGTGCCAGCAGCTTCGACCAGTGGGGGACCCAATACGAGCAGTACTTC. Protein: CASSFDQWGTQYEQYF.

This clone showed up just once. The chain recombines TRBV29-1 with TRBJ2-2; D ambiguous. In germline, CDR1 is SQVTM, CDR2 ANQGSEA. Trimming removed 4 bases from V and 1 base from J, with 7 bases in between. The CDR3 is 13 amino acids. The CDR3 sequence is CSVVTKNTGELFF. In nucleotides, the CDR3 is TGCAGCGTTGTAACAAAGAACACCGGGGAGCTGTTTTTT.

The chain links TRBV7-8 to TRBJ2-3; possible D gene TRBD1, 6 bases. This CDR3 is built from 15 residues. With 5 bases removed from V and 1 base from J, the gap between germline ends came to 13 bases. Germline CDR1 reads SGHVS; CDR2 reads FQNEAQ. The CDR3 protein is CASSIHRVRTDTQYF. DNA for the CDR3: TGTGCCAGCAGCATTCACAGGGTCCGCACAGATACGCAGTATTTT.

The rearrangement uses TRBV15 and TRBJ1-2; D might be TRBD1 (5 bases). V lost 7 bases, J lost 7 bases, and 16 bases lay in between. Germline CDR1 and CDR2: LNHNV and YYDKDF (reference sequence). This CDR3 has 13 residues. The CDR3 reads CATTHRGVAGYTF. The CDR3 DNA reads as TGTGCCACCACCCACAGAGGGGTGGCTGGCTACACCTTC.

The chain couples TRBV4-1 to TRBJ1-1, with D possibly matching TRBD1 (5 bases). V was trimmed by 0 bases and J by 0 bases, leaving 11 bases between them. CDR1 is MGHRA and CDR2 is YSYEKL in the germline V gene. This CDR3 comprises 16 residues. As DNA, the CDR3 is TGCGCCAGCAGCCAAGATATGGAGGGGCTGAACACTGAAGCTTTCTTT. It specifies CASSQDMEGLNTEAFF.

In DNA form, the CDR3 reads TGTGCCAGCAGCTTGGAGGGGGGACAGTCCTATGGCTACACCTTC. Encoded protein: CASSLEGGQSYGYTF. V is TRBV5-4 and J is TRBJ1-2; 7 positions match TRBD1. J was trimmed by 4 bases and V by 0 bases; bases with no gene match: 6. Germline V gene data show CDR1 as SGHNT and CDR2 as YYREEE (reference sequence). This CDR3 is built from 15 residues.

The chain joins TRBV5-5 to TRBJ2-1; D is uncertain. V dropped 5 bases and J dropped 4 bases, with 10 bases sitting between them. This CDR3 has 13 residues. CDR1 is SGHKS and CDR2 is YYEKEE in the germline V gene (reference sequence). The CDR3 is CASSQNNYNEQFF. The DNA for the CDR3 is TGTGCCAGCAGTCAGAATAATTACAATGAGCAGTTCTTC.

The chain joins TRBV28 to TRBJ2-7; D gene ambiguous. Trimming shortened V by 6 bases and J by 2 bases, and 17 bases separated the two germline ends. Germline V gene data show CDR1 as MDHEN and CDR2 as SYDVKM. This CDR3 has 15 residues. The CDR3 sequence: CASRSAEGLPYEQYF. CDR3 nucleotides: TGTGCCAGCAGATCGGCCGAAGGTCTCCCCTACGAGCAGTACTTC.

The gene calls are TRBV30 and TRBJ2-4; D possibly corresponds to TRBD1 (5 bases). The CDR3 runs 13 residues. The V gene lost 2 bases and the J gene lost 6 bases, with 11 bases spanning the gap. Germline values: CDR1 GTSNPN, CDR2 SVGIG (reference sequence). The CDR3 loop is CAWSSDTLNIQYF. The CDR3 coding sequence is TGTGCCTGGAGTTCGGACACCCTAAACATTCAGTACTTC.

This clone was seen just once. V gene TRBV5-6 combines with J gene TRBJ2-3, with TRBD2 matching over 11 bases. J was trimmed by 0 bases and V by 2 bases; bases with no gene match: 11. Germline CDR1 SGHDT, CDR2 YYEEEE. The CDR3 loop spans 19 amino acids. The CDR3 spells CASSLFGDRTSGSTDTQYF. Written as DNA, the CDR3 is TGTGCCAGCAGCTTATTTGGGGACAGGACTAGCGGGAGCACAGATACGCAGTATTTT.

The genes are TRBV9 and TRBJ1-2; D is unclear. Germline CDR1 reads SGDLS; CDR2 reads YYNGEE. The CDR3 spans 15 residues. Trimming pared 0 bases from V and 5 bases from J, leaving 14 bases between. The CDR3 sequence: CASSVVSQAGYGYTF. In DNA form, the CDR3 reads TGTGCCAGCAGCGTAGTTTCCCAGGCCGGATATGGCTACACCTTC.

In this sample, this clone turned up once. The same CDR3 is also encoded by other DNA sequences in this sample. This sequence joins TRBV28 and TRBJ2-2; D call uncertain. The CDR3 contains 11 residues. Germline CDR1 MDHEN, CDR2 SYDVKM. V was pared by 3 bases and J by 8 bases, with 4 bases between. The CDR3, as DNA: TGTGCCAGCAGTTTTTCTGGGGAGCTGTTTTTT. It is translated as CASSFSGELFF.

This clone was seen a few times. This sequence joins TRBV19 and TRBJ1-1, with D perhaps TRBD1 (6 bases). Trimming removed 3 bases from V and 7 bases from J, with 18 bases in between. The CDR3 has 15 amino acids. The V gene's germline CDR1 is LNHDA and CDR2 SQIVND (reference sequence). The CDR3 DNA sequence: TGTGCCAGTAGTATTTTCGGGGGGCGATTGGGTGAAGCTTTCTTT. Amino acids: CASSIFGGRLGEAFF.

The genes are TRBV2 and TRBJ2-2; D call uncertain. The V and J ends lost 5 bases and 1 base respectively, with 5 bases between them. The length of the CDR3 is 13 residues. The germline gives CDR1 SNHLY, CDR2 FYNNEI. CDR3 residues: CASSFLNTGELFF. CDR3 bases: TGTGCCAGCAGTTTCCTGAACACCGGGGAGCTGTTTTTT. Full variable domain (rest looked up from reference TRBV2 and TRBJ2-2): EPEVTQTPSHQVTQMGQEVILRCVPISNHLYFYWYRQILGQKVEFLVSFYNNEISEKSEIFDDQFSVERPDGSNFTLKIRSTKLEDSAMYFCASSFLNTGELFFGEGSRLTVL.

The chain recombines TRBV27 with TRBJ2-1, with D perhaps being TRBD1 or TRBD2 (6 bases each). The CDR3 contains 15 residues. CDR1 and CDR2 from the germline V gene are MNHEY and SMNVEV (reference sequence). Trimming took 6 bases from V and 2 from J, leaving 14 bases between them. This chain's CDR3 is CASSLGGRAYNEQFF. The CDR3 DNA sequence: TGTGCCAGCAGCCTAGGGGGGAGAGCCTACAATGAGCAGTTCTTC.